This T cell receptor beta chain is drawn from a study of T cells in women clearing cervical HPV infection. About the study: Control women cleared a single incident HPV16 infection within 12 months.

Concerning this clone itself: The CDR3 is cut off 3 residues early in the read; its end comes from the germline J gene.

The germline CDR1 and CDR2 sequences are LNHDA and SQIVND (reference sequence). Trimming cost V 3 bases and J 3 bases; bases outside gene matches: 5. The CDR3 runs 15 residues. Here immunoSEQ multiplex PCR was the method, and the copy in TCRdb shows in-frame clones only, minus some. The sample totals 25,000 to 35,000 clones. This receptor was obtained from a woman aged 18 to 69 with a cervical HPV16 infection that either progressed to CIN3+ or cleared (not recorded which). The chain has TRBV19 and TRBJ2-7; 10 bases are a match to TRBD2. Sequenced material: blood buffy coat. CDR3 amino acids: CASSIASGSVYEQYF. The sequenced CDR3 bases are TGTGCCAGTAGTATCGCTAGCGGGAGCGTCTACGAG.